This T cell receptor beta chain was recovered during a study of T cell responses to AZD1222 COVID-19 vaccine. Points from the study as a whole: Baseline testing showed seropositivity in only a handful of AZD1222 recipients.

Germline V CDR1 and CDR2: SGHRS, YFSETQ. CDR3 length: 14 residues. Trimming cost V 0 bases and J 5 bases, with 11 bases left between them. Here immunoSEQ multiplex PCR was the method, and the copy in TCRdb shows in-frame clones only, minus some. The sample includes more than 75,000 clones, about four fifths seen only once; the top ten take roughly 1.3%. About this clone itself: The antigen remains undetermined.

The gene calls are TRBV5-1 and TRBJ1-2; no definite D call. The sample in question was peripheral blood, obtained 28 days after the second AZD1222 dose. This clonotype was obtained from an adult who received the AZD1222 COVID-19 vaccine. DNA for the CDR3: TGCGCCAGCAGCTTGGAATTTGGGAGGTATGGCTACACCTTC. It is translated as CASSLEFGRYGYTF. Full variable domain (rest looked up from reference TRBV5-1 and TRBJ1-2): KAGVTQTPRYLIKTRGQQVTLSCSPISGHRSVSWYQQTPGQGLQFLFEYFSETQRNKGNFPGRFSGRQFSNSRSEMNVSTLELGDSALYLCASSLEFGRYGYTFGSGTRLTVV.